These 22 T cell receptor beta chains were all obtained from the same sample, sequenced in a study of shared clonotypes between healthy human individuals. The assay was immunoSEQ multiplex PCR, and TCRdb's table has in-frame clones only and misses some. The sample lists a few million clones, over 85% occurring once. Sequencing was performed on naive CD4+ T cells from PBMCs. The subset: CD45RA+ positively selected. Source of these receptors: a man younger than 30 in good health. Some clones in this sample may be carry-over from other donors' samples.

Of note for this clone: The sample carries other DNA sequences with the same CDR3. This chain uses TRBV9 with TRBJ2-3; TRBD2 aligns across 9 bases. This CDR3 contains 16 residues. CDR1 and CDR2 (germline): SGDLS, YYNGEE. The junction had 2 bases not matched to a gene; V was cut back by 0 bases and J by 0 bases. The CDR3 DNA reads TGTGCCAGCAGCGTAGTTACTAGCGGGAGCACAGATACGCAGTATTTT. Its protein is CASSVVTSGSTDTQYF.

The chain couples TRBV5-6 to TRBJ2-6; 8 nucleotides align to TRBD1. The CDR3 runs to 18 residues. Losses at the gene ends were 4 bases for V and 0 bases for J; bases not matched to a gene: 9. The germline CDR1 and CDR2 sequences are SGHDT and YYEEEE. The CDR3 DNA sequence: TGTGCCAGCAGCAGTCCCGGGACAGGAATCTCTGGGGCCAACGTCCTGACTTTC. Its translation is CASSSPGTGISGANVLTF.

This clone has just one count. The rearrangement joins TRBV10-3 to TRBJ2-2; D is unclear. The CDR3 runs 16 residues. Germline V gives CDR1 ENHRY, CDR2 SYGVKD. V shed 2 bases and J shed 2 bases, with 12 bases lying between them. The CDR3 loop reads CAISEDTPRNTGELFF. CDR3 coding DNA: TGTGCCATCAGTGAGGACACCCCTAGAAACACCGGGGAGCTGTTTTTT.

The CDR3 region has the DNA TGTGCCATCAGTTCGTGGAGGGACGGAAATCAGCCCCAGCATTTT. Translated, it gives CAISSWRDGNQPQHF. The V and J genes are TRBV10-3 and TRBJ1-5, with a tentative D call TRBD1 (5 bases). The CDR3 runs to 15 residues. The germline CDR1 and CDR2 sequences are ENHRY and SYGVKD. The V gene lost 5 bases and the J gene lost 4 bases, with 15 bases spanning the gap.

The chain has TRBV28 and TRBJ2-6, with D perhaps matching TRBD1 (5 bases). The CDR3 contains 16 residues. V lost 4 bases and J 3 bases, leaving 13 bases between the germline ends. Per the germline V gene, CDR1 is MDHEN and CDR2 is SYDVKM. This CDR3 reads CASSSLTGIGANVLTF. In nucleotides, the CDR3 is TGTGCCAGCAGTTCCCTTACAGGCATTGGGGCCAACGTCCTGACTTTC.

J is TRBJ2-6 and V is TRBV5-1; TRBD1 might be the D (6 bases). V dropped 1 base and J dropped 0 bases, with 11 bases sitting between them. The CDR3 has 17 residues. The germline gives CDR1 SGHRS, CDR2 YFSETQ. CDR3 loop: CASSLSGGSSGANVLTF. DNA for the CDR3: TGCGCCAGCAGCTTGTCTGGGGGCAGCTCTGGGGCCAACGTCCTGACTTTC. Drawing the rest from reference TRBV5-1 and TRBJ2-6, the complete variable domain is KAGVTQTPRYLIKTRGQQVTLSCSPISGHRSVSWYQQTPGQGLQFLFEYFSETQRNKGNFPGRFSGRQFSNSRSEMNVSTLELGDSALYLCASSLSGGSSGANVLTFGAGSRLTVL.

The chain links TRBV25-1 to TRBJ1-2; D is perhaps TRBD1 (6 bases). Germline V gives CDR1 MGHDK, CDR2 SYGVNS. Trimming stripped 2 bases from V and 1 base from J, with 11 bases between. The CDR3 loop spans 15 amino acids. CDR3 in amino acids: CASSEGGGDNYGYTF. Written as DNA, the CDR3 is TGTGCCAGCAGTGAAGGGGGGGGCGATAACTATGGCTACACCTTC.

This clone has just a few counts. The CDR3 loop is CAISVGGGNTIYF. CDR3 in DNA: TGTGCCATCAGTGTTGGCGGAGGAAACACCATATATTTT. This chain links TRBV10-3 with TRBJ1-3; no definite D call. The CDR3 extends over 13 amino acids. V was clipped by 4 bases and J by 4 bases, with 8 bases between them. Per germline, CDR1 ENHRY and CDR2 SYGVKD.

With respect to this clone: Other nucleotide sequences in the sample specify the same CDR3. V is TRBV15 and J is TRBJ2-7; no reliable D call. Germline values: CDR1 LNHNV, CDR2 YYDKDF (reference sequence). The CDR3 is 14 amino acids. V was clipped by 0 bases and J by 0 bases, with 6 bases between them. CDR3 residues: CATSRDRASYEQYF. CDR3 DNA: TGTGCCACCAGCAGAGATCGGGCCTCCTACGAGCAGTACTTC.

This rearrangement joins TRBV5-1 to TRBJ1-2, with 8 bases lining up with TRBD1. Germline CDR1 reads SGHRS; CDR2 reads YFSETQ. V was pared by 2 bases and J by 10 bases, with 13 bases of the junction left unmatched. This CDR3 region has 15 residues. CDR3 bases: TGCGCCAGCAGCTTAGACCCCGGGACAGGAGTATCCTACACCTTC. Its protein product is CASSLDPGTGVSYTF.

Written as DNA, the CDR3 is TGTGCCAGCAGTTTAATGCAGGGGGCCGGTGAAAAACTGTTTTTT. It encodes CASSLMQGAGEKLFF. V is TRBV28 and J is TRBJ1-4; TRBD1 aligns across 8 bases. CDR3 length: 15 residues. Per the germline V gene, CDR1 is MDHEN and CDR2 is SYDVKM. The V and J ends lost 2 bases and 7 bases, in that order; junction bases with no gene match: 6.

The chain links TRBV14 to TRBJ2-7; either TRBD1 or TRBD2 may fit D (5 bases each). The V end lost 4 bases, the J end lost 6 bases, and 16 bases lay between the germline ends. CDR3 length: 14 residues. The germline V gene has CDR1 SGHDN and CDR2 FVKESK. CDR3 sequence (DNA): TGTGCCAGCAGCCGACTGAGCCACGGGGCCGAGCAGTACTTC. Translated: CASSRLSHGAEQYF.

The CDR3 reads CATSRAPIQGAEQYF. The CDR3, as DNA: TGTGCCACCAGCAGAGCACCCATCCAGGGTGCCGAGCAGTACTTC. The genes are TRBV15 and TRBJ2-7, with D possibly matching TRBD1 (5 bases). Germline CDR1 reads LNHNV; CDR2 reads YYDKDF (reference sequence). V was cut by 1 base and J by 6 bases, with 16 bases left in between. The CDR3 extends over 15 amino acids.

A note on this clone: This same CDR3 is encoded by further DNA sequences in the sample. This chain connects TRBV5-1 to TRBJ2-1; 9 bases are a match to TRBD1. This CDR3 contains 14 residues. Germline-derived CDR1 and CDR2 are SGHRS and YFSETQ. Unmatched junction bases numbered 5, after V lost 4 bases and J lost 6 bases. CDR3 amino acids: CASSIPGQGNEQFF. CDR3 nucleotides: TGCGCCAGCAGCATTCCGGGACAGGGCAATGAGCAGTTCTTC.

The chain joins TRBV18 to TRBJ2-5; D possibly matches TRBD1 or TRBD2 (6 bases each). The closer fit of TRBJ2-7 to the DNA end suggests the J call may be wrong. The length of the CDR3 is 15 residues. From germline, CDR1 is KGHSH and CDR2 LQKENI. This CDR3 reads CASSPPGGQGYEQYF. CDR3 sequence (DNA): TGTGCCAGCTCACCACCAGGGGGGCAGGGCTACGAGCAGTACTTC.

For the CDR3, the DNA is TGTGCCAGCTCGGCGACTAGCGGGAGTGCGTATGACAATGAGCAGTTCTTC. It codes for CASSATSGSAYDNEQFF. The J gene is TRBJ2-1, the V gene TRBV18; 12 bases are shared with TRBD2. There are 17 residues in the CDR3. The V and J ends lost 6 bases and 5 bases, in that order; junction bases with no gene match: 11. Germline V gene data show CDR1 as KGHSH and CDR2 as LQKENI.

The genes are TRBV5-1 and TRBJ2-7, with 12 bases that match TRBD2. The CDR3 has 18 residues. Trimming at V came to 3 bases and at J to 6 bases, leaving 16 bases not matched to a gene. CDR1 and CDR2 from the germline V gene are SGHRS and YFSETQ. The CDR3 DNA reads TGCGCCAGCAGCTCTCGTTCGAGACTAGCGGGAGTTCAGTGCGAGCAGTACTTC. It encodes CASSSRSRLAGVQCEQYF.

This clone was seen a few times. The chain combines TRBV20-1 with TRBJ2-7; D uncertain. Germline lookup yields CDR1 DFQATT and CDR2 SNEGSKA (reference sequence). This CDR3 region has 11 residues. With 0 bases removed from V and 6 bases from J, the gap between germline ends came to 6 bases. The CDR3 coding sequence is TGCAGTGCTAGAGAGAGTAGCGAGCAGTACTTC. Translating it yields CSARESSEQYF.

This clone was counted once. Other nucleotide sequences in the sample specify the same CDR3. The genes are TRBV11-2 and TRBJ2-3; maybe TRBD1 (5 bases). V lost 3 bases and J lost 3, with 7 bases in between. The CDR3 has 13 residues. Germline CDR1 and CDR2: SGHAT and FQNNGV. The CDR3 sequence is CASSFQGTDTQYF. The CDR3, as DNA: TGTGCCAGCAGCTTTCAGGGTACAGATACGCAGTATTTT.

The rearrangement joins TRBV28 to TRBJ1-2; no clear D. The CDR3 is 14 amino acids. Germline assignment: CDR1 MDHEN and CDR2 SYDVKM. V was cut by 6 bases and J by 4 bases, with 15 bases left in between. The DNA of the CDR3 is TGTGCCAGCAGCTCCTGGGCGGCGGGCTATGGCTACACCTTC. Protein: CASSSWAAGYGYTF.

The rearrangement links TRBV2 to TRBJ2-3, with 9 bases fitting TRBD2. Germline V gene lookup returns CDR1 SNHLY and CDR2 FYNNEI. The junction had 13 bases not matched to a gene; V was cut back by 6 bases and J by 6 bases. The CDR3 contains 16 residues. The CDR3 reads CASRKTRLAVADTQYF. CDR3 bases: TGTGCCAGCAGAAAAACAAGACTAGCGGTGGCTGATACGCAGTATTTT.

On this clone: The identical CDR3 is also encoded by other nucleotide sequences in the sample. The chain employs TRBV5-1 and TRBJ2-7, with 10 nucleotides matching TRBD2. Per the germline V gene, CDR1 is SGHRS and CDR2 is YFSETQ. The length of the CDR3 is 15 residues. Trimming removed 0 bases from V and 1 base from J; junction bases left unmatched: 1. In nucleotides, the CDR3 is TGCGCCAGCAGCTTGGAAGCGGGAGGGTCCTACGAGCAGTACTTC. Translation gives CASSLEAGGSYEQYF.